These 27 T cell receptor beta chains were sequenced from one sample in a study of shared clonotypes between healthy human individuals. Naive CD8 isolation took CD45RO-negative cells positively selected for CCR7 and excluded terminally differentiated effector memory CD45RA+ cells. Libraries were prepared by immunoSEQ multiplex PCR; TCRdb keeps only in-frame clonotypes and omits some of them. The table has some 2 million clones, about 94% seen once. Source material: naive CD8+ T cells sorted from blood. These TCRs come from a man younger than 30 in good health.

The chain is built from TRBV11-2 and TRBJ2-7, with TRBD1 matching over 8 bases. J lost 0 bases, V lost 0 bases, and 7 bases had no gene match. The CDR3 extends over 17 amino acids. Germline CDR1 SGHAT, CDR2 FQNNGV. The CDR3 region is CASSLDGGQVFSYEQYF. DNA for the CDR3: TGTGCCAGCAGCTTAGATGGGGGACAGGTGTTCTCCTACGAGCAGTACTTC.

This chain joins TRBV29-1 and TRBJ2-7; D call uncertain. The ends were cut back, 1 base at V and 0 bases at J, with 13 bases in the middle. The CDR3 spans 15 residues. CDR1 SQVTM and CDR2 ANQGSEA come from the germline V gene. As DNA, the CDR3 is TGCAGCGTTGAAGTTCCGACCACCAGCTCCTACGAGCAGTACTTC. Amino acid sequence: CSVEVPTTSSYEQYF.

The chain links TRBV7-8 to TRBJ2-5; TRBD2 aligns across 11 bases. V lost 6 bases and J lost 2; bases outside the gene matches: 5. This CDR3 region has 15 residues. Germline-derived CDR1 and CDR2 are SGHVS and FQNEAQ. CDR3 amino acids: CASSLAGGGQETQYF. The CDR3 DNA sequence: TGTGCCAGCAGTCTAGCGGGAGGAGGGCAAGAGACCCAGTACTTC.

The chain employs TRBV7-9 and TRBJ1-1, with no clear D. The CDR3 has 15 amino acids. Germline lookup yields CDR1 SEHNR and CDR2 FQNEAQ (reference sequence). V was shortened by 0 bases and J by 3 bases, with 11 bases between the two germline ends. The CDR3: CASSLASPGHTEAFF. For the CDR3, the DNA is TGTGCCAGCAGCTTAGCGTCCCCCGGACACACTGAAGCTTTCTTT.

This chain joins TRBV4-1 and TRBJ1-4, with no clear D. CDR3 size: 16 residues. Germline values: CDR1 MGHRA, CDR2 YSYEKL. Trimming took off 0 bases at V and 1 base at J, with 9 bases between the two ends. CDR3 sequence reads: CASSQDPGRTNEKLFF. CDR3 in DNA: TGCGCCAGCAGCCAAGATCCGGGGAGAACTAATGAAAAACTGTTTTTT.

The chain carries TRBV21-1 and TRBJ1-6; TRBD1 is taken as the D call from the table, unchecked against the DNA. TRBV21-1 is flagged as a pseudogene. This CDR3 spans 18 amino acids. The CDR3 loop is CASSKTHQSSSYNSPLHF. CDR3 nucleotides: TGTGCCAGCAGCAAAACGCATCAGTCAAGCTCCTATAATTCACCCCTCCACTTT.

The chain carries TRBV6-5 and TRBJ2-7, with no clear D. Trimming cost V 2 bases and J 3 bases, with 11 bases left between them. The CDR3 extends over 14 amino acids. The germline V gene has CDR1 MNHEY and CDR2 SVGAGI. The CDR3 loop is CASSYGQAVYEQYF. The CDR3 DNA reads TGTGCCAGCAGTTACGGGCAGGCGGTCTACGAGCAGTACTTC.

In this sample, this clone turned up once. DNA of the CDR3: TGCAGCGTGGTCGATAGTAACCAGTACTTC. Protein product: CSVVDSNQYF. The chain joins TRBV29-1 to TRBJ2-5; D gene ambiguous. Germline V gives CDR1 SQVTM, CDR2 ANQGSEA. The V end lost 6 bases, the J end lost 10 bases, and 12 bases lay between the germline ends. This CDR3 contains 10 residues.

There are a few counts of this clone. This chain joins TRBV5-4 and TRBJ2-5; 11 bases map to TRBD2. Trimming took 3 bases from V and 5 from J; bases not matched to a gene: 12. Per germline, CDR1 SGHNT and CDR2 YYREEE (reference sequence). The CDR3 length is 17 residues. CDR3 nucleotide sequence: TGTGCCAGCAGCTACTTGGGTACTAGCGGGAGAAGGGAGACCCAGTACTTC. Translating gives CASSYLGTSGRRETQYF.

The chain links TRBV19 to TRBJ2-7, with D possibly being TRBD1 (7 bases). The length of the CDR3 is 13 residues. Germline V gives CDR1 LNHDA, CDR2 SQIVND (reference sequence). V lost 9 bases to trimming and J lost 5 bases, with 17 bases between them. Here the CDR3 reads CASGLDREDEQYF. CDR3 DNA sequence: TGTGCCAGCGGACTCGACAGGGAGGACGAGCAGTACTTC.

This rearrangement joins TRBV7-9 to TRBJ2-6; D might be TRBD1 (6 bases). The CDR3 is 16 residues long. The germline gives CDR1 SEHNR, CDR2 FQNEAQ (reference sequence). V lost 7 bases to trimming and J lost 0 bases, with 13 bases between them. Here the CDR3 reads CASIGTFGSGANVLTF. The CDR3 bases are TGTGCCAGCATCGGGACATTTGGCTCTGGGGCCAACGTCCTGACTTTC. The whole variable domain, remainder taken from reference TRBV7-9 and TRBJ2-6, is DTGVSQNPRHKITKRGQNVTFRCDPISEHNRLYWYRQTLGQGPEFLTYFQNEAQLEKSRLLSDRFSAERPKGSFSTLEIQRTEQGDSAMYLCASIGTFGSGANVLTFGAGSRLTVL.

Points on this clone: In the same sample, other DNA sequences code for this CDR3. The chain has TRBV5-5 and TRBJ1-1; D gene ambiguous. Germline lookup yields CDR1 SGHKS and CDR2 YYEKEE (reference sequence). The V end was cut by 0 bases, the J end by 4 bases, with 7 bases between. This CDR3 spans 13 amino acids. The CDR3 DNA reads TGTGCCAGCAGCTTGGGGCTGGGCACTGAAGCTTTCTTT. Its protein product is CASSLGLGTEAFF.

The V and J genes are TRBV19 and TRBJ2-1, with D hard to call. This CDR3 has 15 residues. The V gene lost 2 bases and the J gene lost 3 bases, with 11 bases spanning the gap. The germline V gene has CDR1 LNHDA and CDR2 SQIVND (reference sequence). The CDR3 here is CASSIIPGHYNEQFF. The CDR3 bases are TGTGCCAGTAGTATAATTCCGGGCCACTACAATGAGCAGTTCTTC.

The V and J genes are TRBV27 and TRBJ2-1; 12 bases are shared with TRBD2. The CDR3 extends over 17 amino acids. The V gene end was trimmed by 6 bases and the J gene end by 0 bases; junction bases not matched to a gene: 6. CDR1 is MNHEY, CDR2 SMNVEV, per germline (reference sequence). The CDR3 nucleotides are TGTGCCAGCAGCTGGACTAGCGGGACCCTCTCCTACAATGAGCAGTTCTTC. Its protein is CASSWTSGTLSYNEQFF.

This chain links TRBV29-1 with TRBJ1-2; D is undetermined. The CDR3 spans 15 residues. V lost 4 bases and J 1 base, leaving 16 bases between the germline ends. Germline loops: CDR1 SQVTM, CDR2 ANQGSEA. CDR3 amino acids: CSVAPRLTINYGYTF. CDR3 bases: TGCAGCGTTGCCCCGCGACTGACGATTAACTATGGCTACACCTTC.

This sequence joins TRBV7-2 and TRBJ1-5, with 10 bases identical to TRBD1. J was trimmed by 6 bases and V by 0 bases; bases with no gene match: 5. The CDR3 runs 16 residues. Germline lookup yields CDR1 SGHTA and CDR2 FQGNSA. The CDR3 region is CASSLAPGTGVQPQHF. In DNA, the CDR3 is TGTGCCAGCAGCTTAGCCCCTGGGACAGGGGTTCAGCCCCAGCATTTT. The complete variable domain, with remaining parts taken from reference TRBV7-2 and TRBJ1-5, reads GAGVSQSPSNKVTEKGKDVELRCDPISGHTALYWYRQSLGQGLEFLIYFQGNSAPDKSGLPSDRFSAERTGGSVSTLTIQRTQQEDSAVYLCASSLAPGTGVQPQHFGDGTRLSIL.

This clone showed up just a few times. This rearrangement joins TRBV6-5 to TRBJ1-2; D unclear. This CDR3 has 13 residues. In germline, CDR1 is MNHEY, CDR2 SVGAGI. The germline V and J ends were trimmed by 6 bases and 5 bases, with 13 bases remaining between them. CDR3 nucleotides: TGTGCCAGCAGCCTGGTTGGGTGGTATGGCTACACCTTC. Its translation: CASSLVGWYGYTF.

The chain carries TRBV6-1 and TRBJ2-7; 7 bases map to TRBD2. The CDR3 runs 15 residues. In germline, CDR1 is MNHNS, CDR2 SASEGT. J was trimmed by 3 bases and V by 1 base; bases with no gene match: 6. CDR3: CASSEGLGGYYEQYF. The CDR3 coding sequence is TGTGCCAGCAGTGAAGGGCTCGGGGGGTACTACGAGCAGTACTTC.

V and J are TRBV5-5 and TRBJ2-7; perhaps D is TRBD1 or TRBD2 (5 bases each). The CDR3 covers 14 residues. The V gene lost 2 bases and the J gene lost 2 bases, with 11 bases spanning the gap. CDR1 is SGHKS, CDR2 YYEKEE, per germline (reference sequence). CDR3 nucleotide sequence: TGTGCCAGCAGCTTATGGCCGGGGCCCTACGAGCAGTACTTC. Amino acid sequence: CASSLWPGPYEQYF.

The gene calls are TRBV7-2 and TRBJ2-5; 13 bases are a match to TRBD2. Germline V gene data show CDR1 as SGHTA and CDR2 as FQGNSA. This CDR3 comprises 18 residues. V gave up 0 bases and J gave up 3 bases; unmatched junction bases: 7. CDR3 coding DNA: TGTGCCAGCAGCTTAGCGCGGTACGGGACTAGCGGGGAAGAGACCCAGTACTTC. Translating it yields CASSLARYGTSGEETQYF.

The CDR3 region is CASGQGIGYTF. DNA for the CDR3: TGTGCCAGTGGCCAGGGGATAGGCTACACCTTC. V is TRBV19 and J is TRBJ1-2; TRBD1 might be the D (6 bases). The CDR3 length is 11 residues. Trimming took 8 bases from V and 8 from J, leaving 12 bases between them. The germline V gene has CDR1 LNHDA and CDR2 SQIVND (reference sequence).

This chain connects TRBV6-5 to TRBJ2-3; D may be TRBD1 or TRBD2 (5 bases each). Germline V lookup: CDR1 MNHEY, CDR2 SVGAGI. The germline V and J ends were trimmed by 8 bases and 2 bases, with 17 bases remaining between them. This CDR3 comprises 15 residues. The CDR3 here is CASGPWDGNTDTQYF. The CDR3 bases are TGTGCCAGCGGGCCCTGGGACGGGAACACAGATACGCAGTATTTT.

This clone showed up just once. The chain uses TRBV6-5 and TRBJ1-1, with TRBD1 as a possible D gene (6 bases). The germline gives CDR1 MNHEY, CDR2 SVGAGI. V lost 2 bases and J 4 bases, leaving 14 bases between the germline ends. The CDR3 totals 15 residues. CDR3 bases: TGTGCCAGCAGTTACCTCAGGGGCGTAAGCACTGAAGCTTTCTTT. Its protein product is CASSYLRGVSTEAFF.

To note about this clone: The junction differs from germline at one of its ends, possibly a read error. This chain links TRBV4-1 with TRBJ2-7; D remains ambiguous. The CDR3 contains 12 residues. Germline assignment: CDR1 MGHRA and CDR2 YSYEKL. This CDR3 is CAGSQETREQYF. The DNA of the CDR3 is TGCGCCGGCAGCCAAGAGACCAGGGAGCAGTACTTC.

V and J are TRBV6-5 and TRBJ2-3; the D is unclear. CDR1 is MNHEY, CDR2 SVGAGI, per germline. The V end lost 5 bases, the J end lost 0 bases, and 12 bases lay between the germline ends. The CDR3 consists of 15 residues. The CDR3 DNA reads as TGTGCCAGCAGTGGTACACTCTCTAGCACAGATACGCAGTATTTT. Residues: CASSGTLSSTDTQYF.

V usage is TRBV6-6 and J usage is TRBJ2-7; TRBD2 matches 9 bases. Germline V CDR1 and CDR2: MNHNY, SVGAGI (reference sequence). Trimming took 5 bases from V and 3 from J; bases not matched to a gene: 11. This CDR3 has 16 residues. For the CDR3, the DNA is TGTGCCAGCAGTCTCCTCAGCGGGGGGCTCAACTACGAGCAGTACTTC. It encodes CASSLLSGGLNYEQYF.

The chain uses TRBV5-1 and TRBJ2-1; no clear D. The CDR3 sequence is 14 residues long. Germline CDR1 and CDR2: SGHRS and YFSETQ. Trimming took 0 bases from V and 6 from J, leaving 10 bases between them. CDR3 in DNA: TGCGCCAGCAGCTTGGGGGGAACTATCAATGAGCAGTTCTTC. It encodes CASSLGGTINEQFF.